This TCR beta chain was sequenced in a study of blood T cell repertoires in COVID-19. Study-wide background: PBMCs, B-cell-depleted T cells, or T cells were the source of the cDNA or gDNA that made up the material.

Data came from immunoSEQ multiplex PCR; TCRdb stores just in-frame clones and leaves some out. Of under 150,000 clones in the sample, 84% were seen once. Someone with COVID-19 had been met by exposed participants within 2 weeks before study entry. This CDR3 comprises 14 residues. Germline CDR1 is GTSNPN and CDR2 is SVGIG (reference sequence). After removal of 1 base from V and 8 bases from J, the junction contained 5 bases not matched to a gene. The sequence derives from a woman in her 50s who had been exposed to COVID-19. This chain uses TRBV30 with TRBJ1-6, with 7 bases matching TRBD1. The sample comprised PBMCs or T cells enriched from blood (not recorded which). CDR3 DNA: TGTGCCTGGAGTGGAGGGGGCGCGGATTCACCCCTCCACTTT. This translates into CAWSGGGADSPLHF.